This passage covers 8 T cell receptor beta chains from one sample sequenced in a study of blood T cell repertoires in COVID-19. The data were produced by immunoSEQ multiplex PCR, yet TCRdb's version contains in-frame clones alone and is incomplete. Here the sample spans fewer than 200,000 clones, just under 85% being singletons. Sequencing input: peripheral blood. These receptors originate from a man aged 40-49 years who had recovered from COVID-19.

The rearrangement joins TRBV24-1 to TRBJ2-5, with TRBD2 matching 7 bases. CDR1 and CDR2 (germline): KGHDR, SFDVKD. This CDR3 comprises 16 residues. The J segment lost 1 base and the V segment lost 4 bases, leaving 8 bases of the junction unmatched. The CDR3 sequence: CATSDPGRGTQETQYF. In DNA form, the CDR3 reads TGTGCCACCAGTGACCCAGGGAGGGGTACCCAAGAGACCCAGTACTTC.

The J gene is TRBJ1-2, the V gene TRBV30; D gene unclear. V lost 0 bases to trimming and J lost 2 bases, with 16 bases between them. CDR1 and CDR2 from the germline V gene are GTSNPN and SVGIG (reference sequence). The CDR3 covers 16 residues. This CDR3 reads CAWSVPPTAINYGYTF. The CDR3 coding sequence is TGTGCCTGGAGTGTACCACCTACAGCAATAAACTATGGCTACACCTTC.

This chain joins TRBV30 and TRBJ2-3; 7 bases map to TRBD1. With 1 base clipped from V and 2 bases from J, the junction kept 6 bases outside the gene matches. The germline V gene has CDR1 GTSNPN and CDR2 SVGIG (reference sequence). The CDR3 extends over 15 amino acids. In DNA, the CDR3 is TGTGCCTGGAGTGAAGGGGACAGAGACACAGATACGCAGTATTTT. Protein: CAWSEGDRDTDTQYF.

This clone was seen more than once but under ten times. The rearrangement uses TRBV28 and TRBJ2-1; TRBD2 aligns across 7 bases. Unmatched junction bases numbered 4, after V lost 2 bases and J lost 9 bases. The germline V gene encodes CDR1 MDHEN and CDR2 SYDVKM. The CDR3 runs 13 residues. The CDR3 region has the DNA TGTGCCAGCAGTTTAAGCGGGGTAGCTGAGCAGTTCTTC. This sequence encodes CASSLSGVAEQFF.

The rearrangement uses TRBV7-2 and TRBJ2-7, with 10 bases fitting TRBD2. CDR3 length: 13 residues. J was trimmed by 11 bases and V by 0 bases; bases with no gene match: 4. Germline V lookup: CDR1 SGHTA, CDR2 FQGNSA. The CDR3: CASSLARSGREYF. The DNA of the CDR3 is TGTGCCAGCAGCTTAGCGAGGAGCGGGAGGGAGTACTTC. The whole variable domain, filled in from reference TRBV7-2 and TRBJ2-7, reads GAGVSQSPSNKVTEKGKDVELRCDPISGHTALYWYRQSLGQGLEFLIYFQGNSAPDKSGLPSDRFSAERTGGSVSTLTIQRTQQEDSAVYLCASSLARSGREYFGPGTRLTVT.

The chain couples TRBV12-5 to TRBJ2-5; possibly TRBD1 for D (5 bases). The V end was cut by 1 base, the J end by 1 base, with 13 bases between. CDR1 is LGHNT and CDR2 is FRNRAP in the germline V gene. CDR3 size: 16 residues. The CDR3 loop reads CASGLAWGQGQETQYF. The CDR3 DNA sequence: TGTGCTAGTGGTTTGGCGTGGGGCCAGGGCCAAGAGACCCAGTACTTC.

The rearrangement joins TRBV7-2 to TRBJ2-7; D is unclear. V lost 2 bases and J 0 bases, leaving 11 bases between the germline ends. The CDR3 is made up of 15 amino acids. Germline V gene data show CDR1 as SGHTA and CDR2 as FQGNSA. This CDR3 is CASSLLLVLSYEQYF. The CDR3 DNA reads TGTGCCAGCAGCTTACTCCTAGTGCTCTCCTACGAGCAGTACTTC.

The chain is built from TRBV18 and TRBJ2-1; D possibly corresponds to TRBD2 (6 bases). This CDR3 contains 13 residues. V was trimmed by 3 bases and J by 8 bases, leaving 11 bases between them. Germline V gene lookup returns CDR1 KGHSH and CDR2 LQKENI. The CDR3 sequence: CASSPTPGDEQFF. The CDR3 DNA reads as TGTGCCAGCTCACCCACACCGGGGGATGAGCAGTTCTTC.